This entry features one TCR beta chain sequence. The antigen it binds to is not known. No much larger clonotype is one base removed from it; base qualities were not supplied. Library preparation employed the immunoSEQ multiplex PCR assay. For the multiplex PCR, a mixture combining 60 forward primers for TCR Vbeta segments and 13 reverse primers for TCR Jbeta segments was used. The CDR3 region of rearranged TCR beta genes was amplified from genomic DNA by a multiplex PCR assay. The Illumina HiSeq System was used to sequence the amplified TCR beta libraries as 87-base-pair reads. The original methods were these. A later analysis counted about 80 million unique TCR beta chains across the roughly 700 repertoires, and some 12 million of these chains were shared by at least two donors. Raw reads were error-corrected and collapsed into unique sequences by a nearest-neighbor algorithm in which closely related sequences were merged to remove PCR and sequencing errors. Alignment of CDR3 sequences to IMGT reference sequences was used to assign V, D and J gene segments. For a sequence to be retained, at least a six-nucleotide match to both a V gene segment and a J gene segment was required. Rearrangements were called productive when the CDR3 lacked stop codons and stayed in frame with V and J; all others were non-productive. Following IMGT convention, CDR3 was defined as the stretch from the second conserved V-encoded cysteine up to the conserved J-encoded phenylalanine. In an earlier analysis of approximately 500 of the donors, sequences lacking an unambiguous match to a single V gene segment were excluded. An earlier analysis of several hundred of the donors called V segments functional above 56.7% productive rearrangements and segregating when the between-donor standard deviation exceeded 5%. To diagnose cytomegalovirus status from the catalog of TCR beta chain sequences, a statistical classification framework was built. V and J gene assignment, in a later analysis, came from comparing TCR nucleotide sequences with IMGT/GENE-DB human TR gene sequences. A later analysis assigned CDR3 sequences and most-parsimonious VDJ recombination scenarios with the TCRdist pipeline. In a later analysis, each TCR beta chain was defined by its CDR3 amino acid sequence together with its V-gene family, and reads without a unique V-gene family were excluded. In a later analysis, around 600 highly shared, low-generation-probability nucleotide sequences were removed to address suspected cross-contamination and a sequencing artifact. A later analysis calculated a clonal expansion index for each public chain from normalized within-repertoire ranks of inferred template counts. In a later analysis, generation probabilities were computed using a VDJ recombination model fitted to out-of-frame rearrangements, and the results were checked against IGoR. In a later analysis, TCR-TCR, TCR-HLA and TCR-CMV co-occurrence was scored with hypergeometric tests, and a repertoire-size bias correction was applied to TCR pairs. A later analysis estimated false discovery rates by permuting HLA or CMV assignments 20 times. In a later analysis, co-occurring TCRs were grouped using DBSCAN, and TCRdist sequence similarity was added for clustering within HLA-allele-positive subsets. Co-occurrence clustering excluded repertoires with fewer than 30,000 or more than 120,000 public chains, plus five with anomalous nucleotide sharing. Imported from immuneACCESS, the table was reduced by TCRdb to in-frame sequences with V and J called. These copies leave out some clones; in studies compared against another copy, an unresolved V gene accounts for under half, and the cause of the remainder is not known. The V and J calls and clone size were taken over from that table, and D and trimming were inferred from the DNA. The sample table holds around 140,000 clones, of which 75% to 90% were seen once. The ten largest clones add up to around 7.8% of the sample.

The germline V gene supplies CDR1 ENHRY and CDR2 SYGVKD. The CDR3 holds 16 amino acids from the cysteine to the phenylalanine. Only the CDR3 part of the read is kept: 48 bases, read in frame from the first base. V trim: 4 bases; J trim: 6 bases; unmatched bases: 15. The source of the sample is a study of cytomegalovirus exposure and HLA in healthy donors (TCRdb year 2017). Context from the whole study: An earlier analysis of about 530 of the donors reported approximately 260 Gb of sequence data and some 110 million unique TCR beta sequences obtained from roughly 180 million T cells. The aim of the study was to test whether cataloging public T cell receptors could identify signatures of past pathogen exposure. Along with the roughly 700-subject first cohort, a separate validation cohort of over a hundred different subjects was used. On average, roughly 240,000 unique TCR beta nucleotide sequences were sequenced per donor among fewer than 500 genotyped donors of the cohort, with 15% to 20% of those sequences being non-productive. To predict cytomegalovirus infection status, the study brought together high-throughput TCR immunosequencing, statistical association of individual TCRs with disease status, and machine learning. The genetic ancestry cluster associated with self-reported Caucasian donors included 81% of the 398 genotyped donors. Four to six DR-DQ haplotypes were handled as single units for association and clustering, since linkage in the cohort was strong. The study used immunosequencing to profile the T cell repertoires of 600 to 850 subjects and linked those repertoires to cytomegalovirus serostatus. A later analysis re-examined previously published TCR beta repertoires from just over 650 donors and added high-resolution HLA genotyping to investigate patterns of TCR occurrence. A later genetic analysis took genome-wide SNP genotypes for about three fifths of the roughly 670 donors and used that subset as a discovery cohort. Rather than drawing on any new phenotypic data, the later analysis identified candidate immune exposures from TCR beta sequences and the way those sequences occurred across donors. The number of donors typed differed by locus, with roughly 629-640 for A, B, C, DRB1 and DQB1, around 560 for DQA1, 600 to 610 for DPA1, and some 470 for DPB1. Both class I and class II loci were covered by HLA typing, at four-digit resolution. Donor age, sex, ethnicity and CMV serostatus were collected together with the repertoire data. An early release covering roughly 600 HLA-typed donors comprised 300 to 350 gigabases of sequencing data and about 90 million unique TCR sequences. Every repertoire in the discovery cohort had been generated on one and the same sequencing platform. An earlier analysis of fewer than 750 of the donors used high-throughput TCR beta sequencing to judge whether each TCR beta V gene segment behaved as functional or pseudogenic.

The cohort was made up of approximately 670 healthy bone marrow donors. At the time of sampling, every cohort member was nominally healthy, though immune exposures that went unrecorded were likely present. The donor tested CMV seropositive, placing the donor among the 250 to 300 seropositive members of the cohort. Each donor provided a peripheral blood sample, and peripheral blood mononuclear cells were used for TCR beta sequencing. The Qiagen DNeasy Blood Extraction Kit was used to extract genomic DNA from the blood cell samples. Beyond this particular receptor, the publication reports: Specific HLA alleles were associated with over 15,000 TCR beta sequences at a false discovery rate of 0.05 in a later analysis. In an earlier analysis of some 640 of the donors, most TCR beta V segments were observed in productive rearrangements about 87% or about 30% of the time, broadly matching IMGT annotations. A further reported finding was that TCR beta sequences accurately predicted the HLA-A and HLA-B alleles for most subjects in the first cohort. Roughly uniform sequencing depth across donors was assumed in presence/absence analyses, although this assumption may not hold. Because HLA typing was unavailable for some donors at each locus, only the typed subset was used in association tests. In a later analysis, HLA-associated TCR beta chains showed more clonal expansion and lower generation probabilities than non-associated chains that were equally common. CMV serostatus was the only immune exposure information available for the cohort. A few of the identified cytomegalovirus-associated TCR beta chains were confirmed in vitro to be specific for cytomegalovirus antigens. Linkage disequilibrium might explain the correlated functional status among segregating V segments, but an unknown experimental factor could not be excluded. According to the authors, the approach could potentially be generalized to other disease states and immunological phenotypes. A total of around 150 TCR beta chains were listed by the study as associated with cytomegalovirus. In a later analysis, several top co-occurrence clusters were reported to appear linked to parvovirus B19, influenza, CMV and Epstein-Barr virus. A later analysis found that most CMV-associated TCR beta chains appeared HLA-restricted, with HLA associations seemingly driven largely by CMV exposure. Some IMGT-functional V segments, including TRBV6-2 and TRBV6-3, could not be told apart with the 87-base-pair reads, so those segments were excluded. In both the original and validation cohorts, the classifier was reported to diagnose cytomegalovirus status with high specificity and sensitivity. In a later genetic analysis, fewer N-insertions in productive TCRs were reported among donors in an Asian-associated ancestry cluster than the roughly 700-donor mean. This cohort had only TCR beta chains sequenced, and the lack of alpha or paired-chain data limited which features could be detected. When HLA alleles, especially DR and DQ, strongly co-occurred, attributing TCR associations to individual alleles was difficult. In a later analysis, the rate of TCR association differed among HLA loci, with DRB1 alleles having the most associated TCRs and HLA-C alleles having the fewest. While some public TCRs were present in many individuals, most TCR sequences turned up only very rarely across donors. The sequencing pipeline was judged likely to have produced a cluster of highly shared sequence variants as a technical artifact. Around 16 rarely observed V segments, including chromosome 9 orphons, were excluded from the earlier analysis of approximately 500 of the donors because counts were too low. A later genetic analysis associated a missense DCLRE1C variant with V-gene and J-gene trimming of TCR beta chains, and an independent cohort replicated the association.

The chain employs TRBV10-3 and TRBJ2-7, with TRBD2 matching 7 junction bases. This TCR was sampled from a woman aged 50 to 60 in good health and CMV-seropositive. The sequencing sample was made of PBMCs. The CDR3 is CAISGVTREYAFEQYF. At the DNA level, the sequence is TGTGCCATCAGTGGTGTGACGCGGGAGTATGCATTCGAGCAGTACTTC.